This is a list of T cell receptor beta chains from one sample in a study of T-cell reconstitution after alpha-beta-depleted transplantation in children. TCRdb itself ran the PCR reads through MiXCR, one entry per CDR3 protein. The sample has under 850,000 distinct CDR3 sequences; approximately 14% are singletons. The specimen was PBMCs, collected before TCRalphabeta/CD19-depleted stem cell transplant. These TCRs come from a girl aged 2 to 10 with congenital amegakaryocytic thrombocytopenia, due to receive a stem cell transplant. CDR3s include the opening cysteine and the closing phenylalanine or tryptophan. A D gene is named only where the DNA matches it firmly. Only some rows state a clone size, as once, few, many or a class for expanded clones.

cdr3_nt | cdr3_aa | v_call | cdr3_length | clone_size | j_call | d_call
TGTGCCAGCAGCTTAAACAGGGGGCTGGAGACCCAGTACTTC | CASSLNRGLETQYF | TRBV7-6 | 14 | many | TRBJ2-5 | TRBD1
TGCAGTGCTAGAGAAAGTCCCCTTAGCGGGAGGGCTGCCAAAAACATTCAGTACTTC | CSARESPLSGRAAKNIQYF | TRBV20-1 | 19 | many | TRBJ2-4 | TRBD2
TGTGCCACCAGCAGAGGGAGGGGGAACGTTAATGAGCAGTTCTTC | CATSRGRGNVNEQFF | TRBV15 | 15 | NA | TRBJ2-1 | NA
TGCGCCAGCAGTAATACAGGGAACTGGGAAAAACTGTTTTTT | CASSNTGNWEKLFF | TRBV10-2 | 14 | many | TRBJ1-4 | NA
TGTGCCAGCAGTTCACCCCTCATTGGGACAGGGGGTTTGGAGACGCAGTATTTT | CASSSPLIGTGGLETQYF | TRBV27 | 18 | many | TRBJ2-3 | TRBD1
TGCAGTGCTAGAGATTCCCCGGGACTAGCGAAATACAATGAGCAGTTCTTC | CSARDSPGLAKYNEQFF | TRBV20-1 | 17 | few | TRBJ2-1 | TRBD2
TGTGCCAGCAGCTTAGTTTTCTCCTACAATGAGCAGTTCTTC | CASSLVFSYNEQFF | TRBV11-2 | 14 | few | TRBJ2-1 | NA
TGCAGTGCTAGAGCTAGCGGGAGCTCCTACGAGCAGTACTTC | CSARASGSSYEQYF | TRBV20-1 | 14 | many | TRBJ2-7 | TRBD2
TGTGCCAGCAGTTTACCAACCGGGACTCAAGAGGAGCAGTTCTTC | CASSLPTGTQEEQFF | TRBV28 | 15 | few | TRBJ2-1 | NA
TGTGCCAGCAGTCCGCCCCCCCTAGCGGGAAGGGGGACCCAGTCCTTC | CASSPPPLAGRGTQSF | TRBV12-3/TRBV12-4 | 16 | once | TRBJ2-5 | TRBD2
TGTGCCAGCCGGGGAGGGAGAGAGGCAGATACGCAGTATTTT | CASRGGREADTQYF | TRBV27 | 14 | few | TRBJ2-3 | TRBD2
TGTGCCAGCAGCTCCTTACAGGGGACAAGCCTATCTGGAAACACCATATATTTT | CASSSLQGTSLSGNTIYF | TRBV11-2 | 18 | NA | TRBJ1-3 | TRBD1
TGTGCCAGCAGCCAAGATCAACATGAGGCCAGGGAGCAGTACTTC | CASSQDQHEAREQYF | TRBV4-2 | 15 | NA | TRBJ2-7 | NA
TGCAGTGCTAGTTCAGGGATAATTTTGGATGAGCAGTTCTTC | CSASSGIILDEQFF | TRBV20-1 | 14 | many | TRBJ2-1 | NA
TGCAGCGCTAGGGAGATTAGCTCCTACGAGCAGTACTTC | CSAREISSYEQYF | TRBV29-1 | 13 | many | TRBJ2-7 | NA
TGCGCCAGCAGACCCCGGGGGGACAGGGCCCTCCAGCAGTACTTC | CASRPRGDRALQQYF | TRBV5-1 | 15 | many | TRBJ2-7 | TRBD1
TGCGCCAGCAGCTTGGCGATTCAGGGGGCCGGCAATGAGCAGTTCTTC | CASSLAIQGAGNEQFF | TRBV5-1 | 16 | NA | TRBJ2-1 | TRBD1
TGTGCCAGCCACGACGGGAAAATGGCCGGGGAGCTGTTTTTT | CASHDGKMAGELFF | TRBV6-6 | 14 | few | TRBJ2-2 | NA
TGTGCCAGCAGCCAAGGGAGCTGGGACACTGAAGCTTTCTTT | CASSQGSWDTEAFF | TRBV14 | 14 | NA | TRBJ1-1 | NA
TGTGCCAGCAGCCTTCTAGGAGGACAGGGCGGAACAGATACGCAGTATTTT | CASSLLGGQGGTDTQYF | TRBV7-6 | 17 | NA | TRBJ2-3 | TRBD1
TGCAGTGCTCCACAGGGCCCGAATTTTAATTCACCCCTCCACTTT | CSAPQGPNFNSPLHF | TRBV20-1 | 15 | many | TRBJ1-6 | NA
TGCAGCGCTGTGGGACTAGCGGGAGTCATGGACGAGCAGTACTTC | CSAVGLAGVMDEQYF | TRBV20-1 | 15 | NA | TRBJ2-7 | TRBD2
TGCAGTGCAGACAGGCGGGACTGGAGCTCCTACGAGCAGTACTTC | CSADRRDWSSYEQYF | TRBV20-1 | 15 | many | TRBJ2-7 | NA
TGTGCCAGCAGCTTAAGGTGGAGAGTTAATGAGCAGTTCTTC | CASSLRWRVNEQFF | TRBV7-8 | 14 | few | TRBJ2-1 | NA
TGCAGTGCCCGGCTATCTGCTAGTCACACTGAAGCTTTCTTT | CSARLSASHTEAFF | TRBV20-1 | 14 | few | TRBJ1-1 | NA
TGTGCCACCGGGCAGAGGATCGCTGAAGCTTTCTTT | CATGQRIAEAFF | TRBV7-9 | 12 | many | TRBJ1-1 | NA
TGCAGCGTAGGACCGGGACCTCGGACTGAAAAACTGTTTTTT | CSVGPGPRTEKLFF | TRBV29-1 | 14 | many | TRBJ1-4 | NA
TGCAGTGCTGGGGGGCAGGGAAGTTCAGATACGCAGTATTTT | CSAGGQGSSDTQYF | TRBV20-1 | 14 | many | TRBJ2-3 | NA
TGTGCCAGCAGTTTGAGTTCTATTGAGCAGTTCTTC | CASSLSSIEQFF | TRBV28 | 12 | NA | TRBJ2-1 | NA
TGCGCCAGCAGCCTTATCACCTCCGGGACAGGGGGCTACGAGCAGTACTTC | CASSLITSGTGGYEQYF | TRBV5-1 | 17 | NA | TRBJ2-7 | TRBD1
TGCGCCAGCAGCTTGGAGACTAGCGGGATCCCAGATACGCAGTATTTT | CASSLETSGIPDTQYF | TRBV5-1 | 16 | few | TRBJ2-3 | TRBD2
TGCAGCGTTGAAAATGTTGGACGGGGAGGGACTGAAGCTTTCTTT | CSVENVGRGGTEAFF | TRBV29-1 | 15 | many | TRBJ1-1 | NA